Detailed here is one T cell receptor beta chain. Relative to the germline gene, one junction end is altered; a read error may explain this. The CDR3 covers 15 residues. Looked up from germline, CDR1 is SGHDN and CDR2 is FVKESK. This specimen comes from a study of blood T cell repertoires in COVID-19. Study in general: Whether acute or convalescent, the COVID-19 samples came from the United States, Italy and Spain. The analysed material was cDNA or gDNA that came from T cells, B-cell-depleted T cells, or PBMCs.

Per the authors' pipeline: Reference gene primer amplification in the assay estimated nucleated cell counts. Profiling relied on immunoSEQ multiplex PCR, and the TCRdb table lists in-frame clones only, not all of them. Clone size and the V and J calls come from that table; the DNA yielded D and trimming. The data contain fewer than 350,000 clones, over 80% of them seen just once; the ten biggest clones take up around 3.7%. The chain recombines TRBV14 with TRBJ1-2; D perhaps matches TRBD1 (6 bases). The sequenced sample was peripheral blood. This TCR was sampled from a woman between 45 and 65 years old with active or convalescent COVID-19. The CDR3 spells CASGQELTGNYGYTF. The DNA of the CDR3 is TGTGCCAGCGGCCAAGAGTTAACAGGGAACTATGGCTACACCTTC.